Shown below are 20 T cell receptor beta chains from a single sample sequenced in a study of blood T cell repertoires in COVID-19. The table came from immunoSEQ multiplex PCR; TCRdb's copy has only in-frame clones and leaves some out. The table shows approximately 270,000 clones, with about 85% occurring only once. Source material: peripheral blood. These receptors originate from a human donor with COVID-19, enrolled during active disease. The donor label of this sample is uncertain.

This chain uses TRBV9 with TRBJ1-2; 9 positions agree with TRBD1. The J segment lost 7 bases and the V segment lost 4 bases, leaving 8 bases of the junction unmatched. Germline assignment: CDR1 SGDLS and CDR2 YYNGEE. The CDR3 has 14 residues. CDR3 coding DNA: TGTGCCAGCAGCCCCACCGGGACAGGGAGTGGCTACACCTTC. Its translation: CASSPTGTGSGYTF.

J is TRBJ1-4 and V is TRBV6-1, with D uncertain. This CDR3 contains 15 residues. The V end was cut by 0 bases, the J end by 8 bases, with 13 bases between. Germline loops: CDR1 MNHNS, CDR2 SASEGT. The CDR3 sequence is CASSEALGPAEKLFF. The CDR3 nucleotides read TGTGCCAGCAGTGAAGCGCTGGGCCCGGCGGAAAAACTGTTTTTT.

A single count supports this clone. The rearrangement links TRBV4-1 to TRBJ1-2, with TRBD1 matching over 7 bases. Germline V gene data show CDR1 as MGHRA and CDR2 as YSYEKL. CDR3 length: 14 residues. Trimming at V came to 4 bases and at J to 4 bases, leaving 6 bases not matched to a gene. CDR3 nucleotides: TGCGCCAGCAGCCCACAGGGGCAGATCTATGGCTACACCTTC. It encodes CASSPQGQIYGYTF.

The chain recombines TRBV12-3 or TRBV12-4 with TRBJ1-2; unclear D gene. Trimming removed 6 bases from V and 2 bases from J, with 4 bases in between. The CDR3 runs to 11 residues. The chain's CDR3 is CASSLNYGYTF. CDR3 DNA sequence: TGTGCCAGCAGCTTGAACTATGGCTACACCTTC.

The rearrangement joins TRBV19 to TRBJ2-5, with a possible D match to TRBD1 (6 bases). V was cut by 7 bases and J by 6 bases, with 21 bases left in between. The CDR3 is made up of 15 amino acids. Per germline, CDR1 LNHDA and CDR2 SQIVND (reference sequence). The DNA for the CDR3 is TGTGCCAGTATAATGCCACTCCAGGGGAGAAAGACCCAGTACTTC. Protein: CASIMPLQGRKTQYF.

The count of this clone is one. V usage is TRBV30 and J usage is TRBJ1-1; D is ambiguous. This CDR3 region has 12 residues. V was clipped by 1 base and J by 8 bases, with 11 bases between them. The V gene's germline CDR1 is GTSNPN and CDR2 SVGIG (reference sequence). The CDR3 is CAWSAGEGEAFF. CDR3 nucleotides: TGTGCCTGGAGTGCTGGAGAGGGAGAAGCTTTCTTT.

The chain has TRBV10-3 and TRBJ1-1; the match to TRBD1 covers 9 bases. The V and J ends lost 11 bases and 10 bases, in that order; junction bases with no gene match: 11. The CDR3 length is 12 residues. In germline, CDR1 is ENHRY, CDR2 SYGVKD. CDR3 sequence: CAVGQGNRLAFF. CDR3 in DNA: TGTGCCGTCGGACAGGGGAACCGTTTAGCTTTCTTT.

This clone was counted once. The CDR3: CASSPRDRSYEQYF. In nucleotides, the CDR3 is TGTGCCAGCAGCCCCCGGGACAGATCCTACGAGCAGTACTTC. This chain connects TRBV5-4 to TRBJ2-7; 7 bases are shared with TRBD1. Trimming removed 4 bases from V and 1 base from J; junction bases left unmatched: 5. CDR3 length: 14 amino acids. Looked up from germline, CDR1 is SGHNT and CDR2 is YYREEE (reference sequence).

This rearrangement joins TRBV24-1 to TRBJ1-1; D perhaps matches TRBD1 (5 bases). With 6 bases removed from V and 2 bases from J, the gap between germline ends came to 9 bases. CDR1 is KGHDR and CDR2 is SFDVKD in the germline V gene. The CDR3 runs 13 residues. CDR3 amino acids: CATSSGLNTEAFF. CDR3 coding DNA: TGTGCCACCAGTTCGGGACTAAACACTGAAGCTTTCTTT.

This clone was detected only once. The chain employs TRBV2 and TRBJ2-1; TRBD2 matches 13 bases. This CDR3 region has 14 residues. The V segment lost 5 bases and the J segment 9 bases; nucleotides outside the gene matches: 4. Germline V CDR1 and CDR2: SNHLY, FYNNEI. CDR3 coding DNA: TGTGCCAGCAGTAGGACTAGCGGGAGAACTGAGCAGTTCTTC. As protein: CASSRTSGRTEQFF.

This sequence joins TRBV6-6 and TRBJ2-7; 7 bases map to TRBD1. The CDR3 spans 15 residues. The ends lost 5 bases at V and 0 bases at J; junction bases unmatched: 7. The germline gives CDR1 MNHNY, CDR2 SVGAGI (reference sequence). The CDR3 is CASSATGLSSYEQYF. In nucleotides, the CDR3 is TGTGCCAGCAGTGCGACAGGGCTAAGCTCCTACGAGCAGTACTTC.

The chain carries TRBV11-2 and TRBJ1-1; D is ambiguous. Germline V gene sequence: CDR1 SGHAT, CDR2 FQNNGV. The V and J ends lost 5 bases and 1 base respectively, with 8 bases between them. The CDR3 has 13 amino acids. This CDR3 reads CASSPPWNTEAFF. CDR3 coding DNA: TGTGCCAGCAGCCCCCCGTGGAACACTGAAGCTTTCTTT.

For the CDR3, the DNA is TGTGCAAGTCGCTGGGGAGCAGGGGGCCCGAATTCACCCCTCCACTTT. Translating gives CASRWGAGGPNSPLHF. The chain has TRBV12-2 and TRBJ1-6; the listed D gene, TRBD1, was not tested against the DNA. TRBV12-2 is a listed pseudogene. The CDR3 has 16 residues.

This chain connects TRBV3-1 (or the pseudogene TRBV3-2) to TRBJ2-7; weak D call: TRBD1 (6 bases). From germline, CDR1 is LGHDT and CDR2 YNNKEL (reference sequence). The CDR3 spans 14 residues. The ends were cut back, 1 base at V and 5 bases at J, with 12 bases in the middle. CDR3 residues: CASSQVPGANEQYF. In DNA form, the CDR3 reads TGTGCCAGCAGCCAAGTACCAGGGGCGAACGAGCAGTACTTC.

The chain joins TRBV5-4 to TRBJ1-5; 9 bases agree with TRBD1. V trimming: 4 bases; J trimming: 6 bases; junction bases outside the gene matches: 8. CDR1 SGHNT and CDR2 YYREEE come from the germline V gene (reference sequence). The CDR3 runs to 15 residues. The CDR3 reads CASSLGGTGIQPQHF. The CDR3 DNA reads as TGTGCCAGCAGCCTGGGGGGGACAGGGATTCAGCCCCAGCATTTT.

The chain carries TRBV19 and TRBJ1-3, with 8 bases identical to TRBD1. The CDR3 covers 14 residues. Losses at the gene ends were 7 bases for V and 4 bases for J; bases not matched to a gene: 6. Germline CDR1 is LNHDA and CDR2 is SQIVND (reference sequence). The CDR3 bases are TGTGCCAGTACCCCGGACAGGGCCGGAAACACCATATATTTT. Residues: CASTPDRAGNTIYF. Full variable domain (outside the CDR3, taken from reference TRBV19 and TRBJ1-3): DGGITQSPKYLFRKEGQNVTLSCEQNLNHDAMYWYRQDPGQGLRLIYYSQIVNDFQKGDIAEGYSVSREKKESFPLTVTSAQKNPTAFYLCASTPDRAGNTIYFGEGSWLTVV.

This clone was observed a handful of times. The chain couples TRBV27 to TRBJ2-7; weak D call: TRBD1 (6 bases). The CDR3 sequence is 15 residues long. Looked up from germline, CDR1 is MNHEY and CDR2 is SMNVEV (reference sequence). The germline V and J ends were trimmed by 5 bases and 5 bases, with 19 bases remaining between them. CDR3 amino acids: CASSPWITTGHEQYF. As DNA, the CDR3 is TGTGCCAGCAGTCCTTGGATCACGACAGGACACGAGCAGTACTTC.

The V and J genes are TRBV9 and TRBJ2-3; 8 positions match TRBD2. Germline CDR1 reads SGDLS; CDR2 reads YYNGEE. With 7 bases clipped from V and 5 bases from J, the junction kept 15 bases outside the gene matches. The CDR3 spans 16 residues. In nucleotides, the CDR3 is TGTGCCAGCGGAATGGTACCGGGAGGGCCGTTAGATACGCAGTATTTT. Residues: CASGMVPGGPLDTQYF.

This clone was counted a few times. This chain links TRBV30 with TRBJ1-1, with a possible D match to TRBD1 (6 bases). V was clipped by 1 base and J by 8 bases, with 17 bases between them. Per the germline V gene, CDR1 is GTSNPN and CDR2 is SVGIG (reference sequence). The CDR3 has 14 amino acids. The CDR3 nucleotides are TGTGCCTGGAGTGCCCGACAGGATCTAGGAGAAGCTTTCTTT. Its translation: CAWSARQDLGEAFF.

J is TRBJ1-1 and V is TRBV5-1; D is possibly TRBD1 (6 bases). The CDR3 extends over 14 amino acids. The germline gives CDR1 SGHRS, CDR2 YFSETQ. The V and J ends lost 0 bases and 6 bases respectively, with 12 bases between them. CDR3 sequence: CASSLEGVEAEAFF. The DNA of the CDR3 is TGCGCCAGCAGCTTGGAGGGGGTGGAAGCTGAAGCTTTCTTT.